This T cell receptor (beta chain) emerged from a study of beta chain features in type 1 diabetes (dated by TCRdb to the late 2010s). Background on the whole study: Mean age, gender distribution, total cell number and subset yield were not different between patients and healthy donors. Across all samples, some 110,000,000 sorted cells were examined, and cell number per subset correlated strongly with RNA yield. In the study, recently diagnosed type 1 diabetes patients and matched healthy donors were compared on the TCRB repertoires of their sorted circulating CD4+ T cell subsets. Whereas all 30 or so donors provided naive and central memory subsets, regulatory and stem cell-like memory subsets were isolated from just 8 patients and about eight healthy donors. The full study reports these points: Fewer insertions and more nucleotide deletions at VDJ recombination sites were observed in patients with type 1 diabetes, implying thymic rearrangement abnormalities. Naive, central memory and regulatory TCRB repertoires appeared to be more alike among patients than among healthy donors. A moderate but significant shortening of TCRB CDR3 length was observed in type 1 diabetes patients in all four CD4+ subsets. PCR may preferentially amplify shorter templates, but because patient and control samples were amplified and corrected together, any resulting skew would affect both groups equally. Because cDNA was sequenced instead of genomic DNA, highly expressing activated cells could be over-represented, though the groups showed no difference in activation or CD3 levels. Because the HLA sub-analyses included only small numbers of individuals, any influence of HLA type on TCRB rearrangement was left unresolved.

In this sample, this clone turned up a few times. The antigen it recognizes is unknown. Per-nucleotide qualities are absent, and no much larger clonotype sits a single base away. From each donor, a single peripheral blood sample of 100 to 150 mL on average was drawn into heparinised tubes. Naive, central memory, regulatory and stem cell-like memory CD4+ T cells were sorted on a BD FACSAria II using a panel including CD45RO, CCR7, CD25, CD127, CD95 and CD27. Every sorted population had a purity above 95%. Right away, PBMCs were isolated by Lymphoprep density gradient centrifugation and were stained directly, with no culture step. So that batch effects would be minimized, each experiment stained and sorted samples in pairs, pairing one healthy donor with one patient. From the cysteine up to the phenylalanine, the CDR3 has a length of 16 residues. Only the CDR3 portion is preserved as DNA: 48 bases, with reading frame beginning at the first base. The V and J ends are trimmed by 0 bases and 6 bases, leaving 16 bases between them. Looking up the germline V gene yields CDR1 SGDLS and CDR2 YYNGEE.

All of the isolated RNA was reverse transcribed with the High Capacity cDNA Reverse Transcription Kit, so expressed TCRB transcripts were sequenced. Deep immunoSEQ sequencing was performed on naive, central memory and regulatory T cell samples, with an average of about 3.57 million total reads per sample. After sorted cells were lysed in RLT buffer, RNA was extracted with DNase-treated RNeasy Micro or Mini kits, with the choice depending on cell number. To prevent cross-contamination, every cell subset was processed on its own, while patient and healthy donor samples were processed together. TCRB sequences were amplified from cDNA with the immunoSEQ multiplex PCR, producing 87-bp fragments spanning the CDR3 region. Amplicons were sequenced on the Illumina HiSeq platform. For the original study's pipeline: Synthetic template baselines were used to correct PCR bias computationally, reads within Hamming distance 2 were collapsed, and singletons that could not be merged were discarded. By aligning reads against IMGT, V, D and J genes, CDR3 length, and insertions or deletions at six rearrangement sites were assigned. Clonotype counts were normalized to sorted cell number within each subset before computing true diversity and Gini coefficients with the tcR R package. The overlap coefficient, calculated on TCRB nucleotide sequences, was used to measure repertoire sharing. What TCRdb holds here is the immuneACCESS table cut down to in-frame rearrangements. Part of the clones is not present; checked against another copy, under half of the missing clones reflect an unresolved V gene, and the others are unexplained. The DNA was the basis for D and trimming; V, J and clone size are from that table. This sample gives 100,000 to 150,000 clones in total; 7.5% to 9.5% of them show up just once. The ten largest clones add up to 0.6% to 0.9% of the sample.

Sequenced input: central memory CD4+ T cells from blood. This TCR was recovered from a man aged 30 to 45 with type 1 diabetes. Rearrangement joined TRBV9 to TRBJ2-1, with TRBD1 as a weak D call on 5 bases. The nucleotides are TGTGCCAGCAGCGTAGCTCTGACAGTAACTCTCAATGAGCAGTTCTTC. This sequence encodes CASSVALTVTLNEQFF.